This entry concerns a single T cell receptor (beta chain). What it binds is not known. This CDR3 region has 17 residues. Between the trimmed V and J ends, which lost 7 bases and 0 bases, there was a span of 18 bases. Germline assignment: CDR1 MDHEN and CDR2 SYDVKM. The record originates from a study of shared clonotypes between healthy human individuals. The study's findings and limits: Generally, naive subsets came out with larger estimated richness than memory subsets. Clonotype sharing among donors likely depends on sequencing depth.

TCRdb keeps only in-frame clones here, not all; method: immunoSEQ multiplex PCR. The table has roughly 1,500,000 clones, approximately 98% seen once; the top ten hold 0.4% to 0.55%. Sequenced material: naive CD4+ T cells sorted from blood. Documented subset: CD45RA+ positively selected. The TCR sequence derives from a man aged 25-45 years in good health. The V call is TRBV28, the J call TRBJ2-2; D is possibly TRBD2 (6 bases). CDR3 DNA: TGTGCCAGCACGGGGGAAGTGTGGGTCACGAACACCGGGGAGCTGTTTTTT. Translating it yields CASTGEVWVTNTGELFF. The variable domain in full, completed from reference TRBV28 and TRBJ2-2, reads DVKVTQSSRYLVKRTGEKVFLECVQDMDHENMFWYRQDPGLGLRLIYFSYDVKMKEKGDIPEGYSVSREKKERFSLILESASTNQTSMYLCASTGEVWVTNTGELFFGEGSRLTVL.